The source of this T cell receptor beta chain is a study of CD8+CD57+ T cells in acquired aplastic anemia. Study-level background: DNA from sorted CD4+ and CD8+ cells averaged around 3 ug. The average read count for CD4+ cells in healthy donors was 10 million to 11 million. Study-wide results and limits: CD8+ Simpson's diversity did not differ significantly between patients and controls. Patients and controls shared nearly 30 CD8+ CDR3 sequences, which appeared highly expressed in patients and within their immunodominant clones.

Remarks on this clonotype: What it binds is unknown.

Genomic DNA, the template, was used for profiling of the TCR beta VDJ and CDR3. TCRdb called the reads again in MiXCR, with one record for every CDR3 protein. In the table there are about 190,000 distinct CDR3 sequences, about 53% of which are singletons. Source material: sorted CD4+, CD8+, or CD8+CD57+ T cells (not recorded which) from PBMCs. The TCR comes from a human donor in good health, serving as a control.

The chain's CDR3 is CASSQDASGRELFF. DNA for the CDR3: TGCGCCAGCAGCCAAGATGCTAGCGGGAGGGAGCTGTTTTTT. V usage is TRBV4-3 and J usage is TRBJ2-2, with 9 nucleotides matching TRBD2. CDR1 and CDR2 (germline): LGHNA, YSLEER. Trimming took 0 bases from V and 9 from J; bases not matched to a gene: 2. The CDR3 has 14 amino acids.